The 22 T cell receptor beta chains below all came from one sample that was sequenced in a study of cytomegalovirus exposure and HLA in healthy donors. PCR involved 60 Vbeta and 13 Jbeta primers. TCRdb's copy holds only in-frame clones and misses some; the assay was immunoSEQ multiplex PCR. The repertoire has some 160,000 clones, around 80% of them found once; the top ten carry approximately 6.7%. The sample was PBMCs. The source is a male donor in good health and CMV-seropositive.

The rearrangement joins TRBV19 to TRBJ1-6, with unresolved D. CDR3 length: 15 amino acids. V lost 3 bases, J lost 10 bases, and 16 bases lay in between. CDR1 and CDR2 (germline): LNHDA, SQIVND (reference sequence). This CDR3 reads CASSISNIPSSPLHF. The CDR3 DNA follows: TGTGCCAGTAGTATCTCCAACATCCCTTCGTCACCCCTCCACTTT.

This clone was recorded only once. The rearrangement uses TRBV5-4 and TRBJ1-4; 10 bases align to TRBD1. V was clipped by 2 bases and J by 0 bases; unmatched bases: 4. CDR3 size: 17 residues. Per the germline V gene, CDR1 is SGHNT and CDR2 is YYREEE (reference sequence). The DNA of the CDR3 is TGTGCCAGCAGCTTAGGGACAGGGGCTGCAACTAATGAAAAACTGTTTTTT. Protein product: CASSLGTGAATNEKLFF.

The CDR3 DNA is TGTGCCAGCAGCTTAAGTAGCGGTTCGGGGTACGAGCAGTACTTC. Translating it yields CASSLSSGSGYEQYF. The chain recombines TRBV7-9 with TRBJ2-7; D is possibly TRBD2 (6 bases). Germline V gene lookup returns CDR1 SEHNR and CDR2 FQNEAQ (reference sequence). This CDR3 region has 15 residues. Trimming shortened V by 2 bases and J by 4 bases, and 15 bases separated the two germline ends. The full variable domain, with the rest looked up from reference TRBV7-9 and TRBJ2-7, is DTGVSQNPRHKITKRGQNVTFRCDPISEHNRLYWYRQTLGQGPEFLTYFQNEAQLEKSRLLSDRFSAERPKGSFSTLEIQRTEQGDSAMYLCASSLSSGSGYEQYFGPGTRLTVT.

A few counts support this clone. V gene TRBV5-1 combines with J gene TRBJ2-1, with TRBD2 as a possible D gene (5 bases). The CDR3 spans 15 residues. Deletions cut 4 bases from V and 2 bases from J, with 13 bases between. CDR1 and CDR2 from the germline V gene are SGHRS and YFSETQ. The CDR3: CASSSGIPTYNEQFF. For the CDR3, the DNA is TGCGCCAGCAGCAGCGGAATACCCACCTACAATGAGCAGTTCTTC.

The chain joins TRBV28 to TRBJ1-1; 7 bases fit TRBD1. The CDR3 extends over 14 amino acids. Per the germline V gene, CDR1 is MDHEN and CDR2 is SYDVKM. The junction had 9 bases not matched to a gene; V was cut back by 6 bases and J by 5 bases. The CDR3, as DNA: TGTGCCAGCAGCCCCGGACAGGATGGGACTGAAGCTTTCTTT. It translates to CASSPGQDGTEAFF.

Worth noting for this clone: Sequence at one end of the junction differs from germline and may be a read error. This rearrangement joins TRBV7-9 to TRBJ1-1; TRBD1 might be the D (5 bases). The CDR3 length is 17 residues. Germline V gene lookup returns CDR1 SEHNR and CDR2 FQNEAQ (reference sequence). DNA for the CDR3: TGTGCCAGCAGCGAGATTGGGGCGCGGCTGGAGAACGCTGAAGCTTTCTTT. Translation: CASSEIGARLENAEAFF.

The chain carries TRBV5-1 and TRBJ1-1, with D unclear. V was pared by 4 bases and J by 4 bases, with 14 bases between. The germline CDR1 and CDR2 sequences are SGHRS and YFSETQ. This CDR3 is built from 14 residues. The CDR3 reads CASSPTAAGTEAFF. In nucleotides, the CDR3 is TGCGCCAGCAGCCCAACGGCCGCGGGCACTGAAGCTTTCTTT.

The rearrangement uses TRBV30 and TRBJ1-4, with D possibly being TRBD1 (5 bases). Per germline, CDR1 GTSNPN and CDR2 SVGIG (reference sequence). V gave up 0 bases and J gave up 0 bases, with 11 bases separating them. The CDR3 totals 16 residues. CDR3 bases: TGTGCCTGGAGTGTATGGGGGGAGGCAACTAATGAAAAACTGTTTTTT. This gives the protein CAWSVWGEATNEKLFF.

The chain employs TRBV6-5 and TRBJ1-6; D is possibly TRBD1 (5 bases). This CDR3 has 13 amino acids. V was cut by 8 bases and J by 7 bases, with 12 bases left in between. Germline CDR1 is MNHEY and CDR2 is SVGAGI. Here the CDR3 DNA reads TGTGCCAGCCAAGACAGCGAAAATTCACCCCTCCACTTT. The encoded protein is CASQDSENSPLHF.

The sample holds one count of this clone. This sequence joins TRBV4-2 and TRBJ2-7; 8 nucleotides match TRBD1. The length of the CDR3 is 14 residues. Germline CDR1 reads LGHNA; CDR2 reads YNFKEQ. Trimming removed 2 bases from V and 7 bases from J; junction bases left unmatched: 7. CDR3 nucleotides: TGTGCCAGCAGCCAACGGACAGGGAGCGAGGAGCAGTACTTC. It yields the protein CASSQRTGSEEQYF.

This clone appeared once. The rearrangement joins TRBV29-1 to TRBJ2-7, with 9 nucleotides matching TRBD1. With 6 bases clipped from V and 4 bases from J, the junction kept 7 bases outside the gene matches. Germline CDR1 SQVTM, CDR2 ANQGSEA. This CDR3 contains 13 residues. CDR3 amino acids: CSVLTGGGYEQYF. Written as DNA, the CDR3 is TGCAGCGTCTTAACAGGGGGCGGGTACGAGCAGTACTTC.

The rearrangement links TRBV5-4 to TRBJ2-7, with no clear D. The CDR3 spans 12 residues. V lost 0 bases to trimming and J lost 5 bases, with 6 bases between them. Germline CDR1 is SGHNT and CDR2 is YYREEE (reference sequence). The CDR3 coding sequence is TGTGCCAGCAGCTTGGCCTCTAACGAGCAGTACTTC. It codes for CASSLASNEQYF.

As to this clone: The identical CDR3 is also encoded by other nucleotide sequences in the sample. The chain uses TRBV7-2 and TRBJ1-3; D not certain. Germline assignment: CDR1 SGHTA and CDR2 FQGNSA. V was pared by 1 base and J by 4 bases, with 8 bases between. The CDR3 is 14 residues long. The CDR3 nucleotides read TGTGCCAGCAGCTTAGGCGGGCTCGGAAACACCATATATTTT. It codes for CASSLGGLGNTIYF.

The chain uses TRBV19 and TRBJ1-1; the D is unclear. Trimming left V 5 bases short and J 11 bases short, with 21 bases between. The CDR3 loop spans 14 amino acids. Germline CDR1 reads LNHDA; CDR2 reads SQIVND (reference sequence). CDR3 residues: CASSPDVRRTGAFF. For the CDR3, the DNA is TGTGCCAGTAGTCCCGATGTTAGGAGGACGGGGGCTTTCTTT.

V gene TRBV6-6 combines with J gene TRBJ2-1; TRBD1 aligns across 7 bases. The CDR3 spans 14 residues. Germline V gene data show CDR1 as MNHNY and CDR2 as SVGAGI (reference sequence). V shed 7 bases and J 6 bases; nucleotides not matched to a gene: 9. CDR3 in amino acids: CASTRGSSTNEQFF. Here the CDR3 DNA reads TGTGCCAGCACCAGGGGGAGTTCTACCAATGAGCAGTTCTTC.

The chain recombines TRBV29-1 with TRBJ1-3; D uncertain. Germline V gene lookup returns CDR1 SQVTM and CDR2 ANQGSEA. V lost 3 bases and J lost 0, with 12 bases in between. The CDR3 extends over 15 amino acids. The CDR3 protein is CSVERQGDSGNTIYF. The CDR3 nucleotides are TGCAGCGTTGAGAGACAAGGCGACTCTGGAAACACCATATATTTT.

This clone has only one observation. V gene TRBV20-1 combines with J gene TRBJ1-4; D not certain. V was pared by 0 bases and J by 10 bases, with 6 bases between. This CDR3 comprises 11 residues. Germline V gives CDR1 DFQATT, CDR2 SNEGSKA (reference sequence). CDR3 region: CSAREPGKLFF. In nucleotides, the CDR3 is TGCAGTGCTAGAGAGCCAGGAAAACTGTTTTTT.

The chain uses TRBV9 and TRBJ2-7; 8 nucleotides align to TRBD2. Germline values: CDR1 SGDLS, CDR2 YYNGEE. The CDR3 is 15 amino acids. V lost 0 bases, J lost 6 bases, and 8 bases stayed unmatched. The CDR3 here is CASSVEGAGALEQYF. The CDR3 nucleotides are TGTGCCAGCAGCGTAGAAGGAGCGGGAGCCCTCGAGCAGTACTTC.

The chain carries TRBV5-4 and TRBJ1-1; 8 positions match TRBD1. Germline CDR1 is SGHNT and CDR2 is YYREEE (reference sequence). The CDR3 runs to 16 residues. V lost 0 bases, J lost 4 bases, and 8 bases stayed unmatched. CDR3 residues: CASSLGQGSLLTEAFF. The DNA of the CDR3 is TGTGCCAGCAGCTTGGGACAGGGGAGTCTTCTCACTGAAGCTTTCTTT.

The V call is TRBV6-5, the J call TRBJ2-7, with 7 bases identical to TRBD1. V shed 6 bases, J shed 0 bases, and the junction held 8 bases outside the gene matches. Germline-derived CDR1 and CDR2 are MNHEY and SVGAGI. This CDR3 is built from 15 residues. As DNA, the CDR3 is TGTGCCAGCAGGAGTTGGGACAGAAGCTCCTACGAGCAGTACTTC. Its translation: CASRSWDRSSYEQYF.

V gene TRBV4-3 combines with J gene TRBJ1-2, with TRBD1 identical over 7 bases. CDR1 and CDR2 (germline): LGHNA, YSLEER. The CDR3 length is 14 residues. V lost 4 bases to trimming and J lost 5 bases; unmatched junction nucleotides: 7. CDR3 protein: CASSPGTELYGYTF. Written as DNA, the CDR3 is TGCGCCAGCAGCCCCGGGACAGAGCTTTATGGCTACACCTTC.

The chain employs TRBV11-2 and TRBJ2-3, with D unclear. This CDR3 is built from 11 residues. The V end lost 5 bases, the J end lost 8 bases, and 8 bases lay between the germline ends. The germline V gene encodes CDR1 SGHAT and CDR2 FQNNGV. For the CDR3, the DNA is TGTGCCAGCAGCCAGGCTGTTACGCAGTATTTT. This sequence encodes CASSQAVTQYF.